These 25 T cell receptor beta chains were sequenced from one sample in a study of T cell repertoires in cytomegalovirus infection. TCRdb itself ran the reads through MiXCR, one entry per CDR3 protein. This table has around 450,000 distinct CDR3 sequences, over 9% appearing once. The sample was PBMCs. All receptors come from a human donor in good health (CMV status not recorded). Some clones in this sample may be carry-over from other donors' samples.

The V gene is TRBV12-3 or TRBV12-4, the J gene TRBJ2-5; D gene ambiguous. V was cut by 1 base and J by 0 bases, with 9 bases left in between. The CDR3 is made up of 15 amino acids. The DNA of the CDR3 is TGTGCCAGCAGTTTAGGGGCTGCAAACCAAGAGACCCAGTACTTC. Translated, it gives CASSLGAANQETQYF.

This clonotype has a handful of counts. The chain is built from TRBV9 and TRBJ1-3, with 8 bases identical to TRBD1. The junction had 6 bases not matched to a gene; V was cut back by 0 bases and J by 1 base. This CDR3 comprises 17 residues. Germline V gene sequence: CDR1 SGDLS, CDR2 YYNGEE. The CDR3 coding sequence is TGTGCCAGCAGCGTAGGGTCAGGGGGCGCTTCTGGAAACACCATATATTTT. Translated, it gives CASSVGSGGASGNTIYF.

Many counts were recorded for this clonotype. V is TRBV7-2 and J is TRBJ2-2; 10 nucleotides align to TRBD1. The trim removed 5 bases at V and 2 bases at J, leaving 20 bases unmatched. The CDR3 is 21 residues long. Germline loops: CDR1 SGHTA, CDR2 FQGNSA. CDR3 sequence: CASSLWTGGLKAGDNTGELFF. The CDR3 DNA is TGTGCCAGCAGCCTTTGGACAGGGGGATTGAAGGCGGGAGATAACACCGGGGAGCTGTTTTTT.

This clonotype was seen ten or more times. As DNA, the CDR3 is TGTGCCAGCAGGTCTCGGACTAGCGGGGGTTCCAACACCGGGGAGCTGTTTTTT. It translates to CASRSRTSGGSNTGELFF. This chain joins TRBV12-3 or TRBV12-4 and TRBJ2-2, with 13 bases that match TRBD2. V dropped 6 bases and J dropped 2; count of bases not matched to a gene: 9. The CDR3 runs to 18 residues.

This clonotype came up many times. The V gene is TRBV7-7, the J gene TRBJ2-1, with TRBD2 matching 13 bases. The CDR3 is 16 residues long. Germline V gives CDR1 SSHAT, CDR2 FNYEAQ (reference sequence). The J segment lost 6 bases and the V segment lost 5 bases, leaving 7 bases of the junction unmatched. This CDR3 is CASSSTSGGALNEQFF. CDR3 nucleotide sequence: TGTGCCAGCAGCAGTACTAGCGGGGGGGCCCTCAATGAGCAGTTCTTC.

This clonotype was seen only a few times. The chain employs TRBV25-1 and TRBJ1-1, with D unclear. Between the trimmed V and J ends, which lost 2 bases and 7 bases, there was a span of 8 bases. The germline V gene encodes CDR1 MGHDK and CDR2 SYGVNS. The CDR3 consists of 12 residues. The CDR3 nucleotides are TGTGCCAGCAGTGAAAATTCAGGTGAAGCTTTCTTT. Translation gives CASSENSGEAFF.

This clonotype was found many times. The chain is built from TRBV28 and TRBJ2-1; D tentatively fits TRBD1 or TRBD2 (5 bases each). V lost 3 bases and J 5 bases, leaving 14 bases between the germline ends. Germline V gene lookup returns CDR1 MDHEN and CDR2 SYDVKM. This CDR3 has 15 amino acids. Here the CDR3 reads CASSLGRVRHNEQFF. CDR3 nucleotides: TGTGCCAGCAGTTTGGGGCGGGTACGCCACAATGAGCAGTTCTTC. The variable domain in full, completed from reference TRBV28 and TRBJ2-1, reads DVKVTQSSRYLVKRTGEKVFLECVQDMDHENMFWYRQDPGLGLRLIYFSYDVKMKEKGDIPEGYSVSREKKERFSLILESASTNQTSMYLCASSLGRVRHNEQFFGPGTRLTVL.

To note about this clonotype: The junction differs from germline at one of its ends, possibly a read error. The chain uses TRBV28 and TRBJ2-7; perhaps TRBD1 as D (6 bases). The CDR3 consists of 11 residues. The germline V gene encodes CDR1 MDHEN and CDR2 SYDVKM. CDR3 residues: CASSSRDTDHF. In DNA form, the CDR3 reads TGTGCCAGCAGTTCTAGGGACACTGATCACTTC.

This clonotype appeared a few times. The V gene is TRBV12-3 or TRBV12-4, the J gene TRBJ2-1; D is unresolved. CDR3 length equals 15 residues. The ends were cut back, 3 bases at V and 4 bases at J, with 13 bases in the middle. CDR3 DNA: TGTGCCAGCAGTTTCCCCGAGGCGGTTTACAATGAGCAGTTCTTC. Its translation is CASSFPEAVYNEQFF.

This clonotype was seen a handful of times. This chain joins TRBV5-3 and TRBJ2-2, with a possible D match to TRBD1 (6 bases). TRBV5-3 is flagged as an ORF with uncertain function. The CDR3 covers 17 residues. V lost 4 bases and J 0 bases, leaving 16 bases between the germline ends. For the CDR3, the DNA is TGTGCCAGAAGCATCGACAGGAACAAGACGAACACCGGGGAGCTGTTTTTT. This sequence encodes CARSIDRNKTNTGELFF.

This clonotype was seen repeatedly, ten times or more. The CDR3: CSASRGVETQYF. CDR3 nucleotide sequence: TGCAGTGCTAGCAGGGGGGTGGAGACCCAGTACTTC. V usage is TRBV20-1 and J usage is TRBJ2-5; tentative D call: TRBD1 (7 bases). The CDR3 runs 12 residues. Germline assignment: CDR1 DFQATT and CDR2 SNEGSKA (reference sequence). Trimming removed 3 bases from V and 5 bases from J, with 10 bases in between.

A few counts support this clonotype. This chain connects TRBV6-6 to TRBJ1-6; D unresolved. Trimming shortened V by 0 bases and J by 13 bases, and 7 bases separated the two germline ends. Germline V gene lookup returns CDR1 MNHNY and CDR2 SVGAGI (reference sequence). The CDR3 sequence is 12 residues long. Here the CDR3 DNA reads TGTGCCAGCAGTTACTCGATGAGTCCCCTCCACTTT. The encoded protein is CASSYSMSPLHF.

This clonotype appeared many times. V and J are TRBV7-9 and TRBJ1-1, with D possibly TRBD1 on 5 matching bases. V was cut by 6 bases and J by 2 bases, with 13 bases left in between. The CDR3 loop spans 14 amino acids. Germline CDR1 and CDR2: SEHNR and FQNEAQ (reference sequence). As DNA, the CDR3 is TGTGCCAGCAGGCAGGGAAATACAAACACTGAAGCTTTCTTT. Amino acid sequence: CASRQGNTNTEAFF.

The V call is TRBV12-3 or TRBV12-4, the J call TRBJ1-4; 10 bases are shared with TRBD1. CDR3 length: 16 amino acids. Germline trimming cut 4 bases from V and 8 bases from J; bases unmatched to any gene: 10. The CDR3 region has the DNA TGTGCCAGCAGTTCCACTTGGGGACAGGGGAACGAAAAACTGTTTTTT. This codes for CASSSTWGQGNEKLFF.

This rearrangement joins TRBV5-1 to TRBJ1-3; possibly TRBD1 for D (6 bases). Deletions cut 2 bases from V and 3 bases from J, with 15 bases between. CDR1 is SGHRS and CDR2 is YFSETQ in the germline V gene. The CDR3 contains 16 residues. CDR3 DNA: TGCGCCAGCAGCTTACAACCCACAGGGTTTGGAAACACCATATATTTT. Its protein is CASSLQPTGFGNTIYF.

The chain couples TRBV10-3 to TRBJ1-1, with no clear D. The length of the CDR3 is 15 residues. Deletions cut 4 bases from V and 1 base from J, with 13 bases between. Per the germline V gene, CDR1 is ENHRY and CDR2 is SYGVKD. The chain's CDR3 is CAISAQERGNTEAFF. The CDR3 nucleotides are TGTGCCATCAGTGCCCAGGAACGGGGGAACACTGAAGCTTTCTTT.

Points on this clonotype: A much larger clone differs from this one at a single base, so this may be a read error. The V and J genes are TRBV5-1 and TRBJ2-3, with 11 positions matching TRBD1. Germline-derived CDR1 and CDR2 are SGHRS and YFSETQ. The CDR3 loop spans 16 amino acids. V lost 9 bases to trimming and J lost 3 bases; unmatched junction nucleotides: 12. The CDR3 nucleotides read TGCGCCAACAGGGCCGGGACAGGGGGAAGTACAGATACGCAGTATTTT. Translating it yields CANRAGTGGSTDTQYF.

The chain links TRBV20-1 to TRBJ1-2, with 10 bases fitting TRBD1. The V gene's germline CDR1 is DFQATT and CDR2 SNEGSKA (reference sequence). The CDR3 is 13 residues long. V dropped 7 bases and J dropped 5; count of bases not matched to a gene: 7. The CDR3 DNA sequence: TGCAGTGTAGGACAGGGGGTGAAGTATGGCTACACCTTC. This sequence encodes CSVGQGVKYGYTF.

This clonotype came up many times. This chain joins TRBV6-5 and TRBJ2-4; possibly TRBD1 or TRBD2 for D (6 bases each). Germline V CDR1 and CDR2: MNHEY, SVGAGI. The CDR3 sequence is 15 residues long. The ends were cut back, 5 bases at V and 1 base at J, with 12 bases in the middle. The CDR3 bases are TGTGCCAGCAGTCCCCGGAGGGGGGCCAAAAACATTCAGTACTTC. This gives the protein CASSPRRGAKNIQYF.

The sample holds many counts of this clonotype. In nucleotides, the CDR3 is TGTGCCAGCAGGACTCCGGGACTAGCGGTACACCGGGAGCTGTTTTTT. Its protein product is CASRTPGLAVHRELFF. The chain is built from TRBV28 and TRBJ2-2; 11 nucleotides match TRBD2. CDR1 is MDHEN, CDR2 SYDVKM, per germline. V lost 6 bases, J lost 9 bases, and 12 bases stayed unmatched. The length of the CDR3 is 16 residues.

This clonotype was found many times. The rearrangement uses TRBV10-3 and TRBJ2-1, with unresolved D. Trimming shortened V by 2 bases and J by 4 bases, and 9 bases separated the two germline ends. The CDR3 spans 14 residues. Germline assignment: CDR1 ENHRY and CDR2 SYGVKD. CDR3: CAISEPTEYNEQFF. CDR3 nucleotide sequence: TGTGCCATCAGTGAGCCAACCGAATACAATGAGCAGTTCTTC.

This clonotype was counted ten times or more. The V and J genes are TRBV28 and TRBJ2-2, with D possibly matching TRBD1 (6 bases). Germline values: CDR1 MDHEN, CDR2 SYDVKM. V was trimmed by 8 bases and J by 0 bases, leaving 16 bases between them. The CDR3 runs 16 residues. This CDR3 reads CASDQQGLTNTGELFF. The CDR3 region has the DNA TGTGCCAGCGACCAACAGGGTCTAACGAACACCGGGGAGCTGTTTTTT.

The chain links TRBV29-1 to TRBJ2-3; 15 bases are a match to TRBD2. CDR1 and CDR2 from the germline V gene are SQVTM and ANQGSEA. V trimming: 6 bases; J trimming: 3 bases; junction bases outside the gene matches: 10. The CDR3 length is 17 residues. CDR3 in amino acids: CSVSGTSGGIGTDTQYF. The CDR3 DNA follows: TGCAGCGTGTCCGGGACTAGCGGGGGGATAGGGACAGATACGCAGTATTTT.

This clonotype was counted at least ten times. The V and J genes are TRBV6-1 and TRBJ2-6; D may be TRBD1 (5 bases). The germline V gene encodes CDR1 MNHNS and CDR2 SASEGT. This CDR3 has 15 amino acids. The V end lost 6 bases, the J end lost 0 bases, and 9 bases lay between the germline ends. Written as DNA, the CDR3 is TGTGCCAGCAGCGCCAGGGACTCTGGGGCCAACGTCCTGACTTTC. Translated: CASSARDSGANVLTF.

In this sample, this clonotype turned up many times. The rearrangement links TRBV9 to TRBJ1-1; TRBD1 matches at 7 bases. The V segment lost 3 bases and the J segment 7 bases; nucleotides outside the gene matches: 3. Germline V gives CDR1 SGDLS, CDR2 YYNGEE. This CDR3 has 12 amino acids. The CDR3 sequence: CASSGQGDEAFF. CDR3 nucleotides: TGTGCCAGCAGCGGACAGGGTGATGAAGCTTTCTTT.